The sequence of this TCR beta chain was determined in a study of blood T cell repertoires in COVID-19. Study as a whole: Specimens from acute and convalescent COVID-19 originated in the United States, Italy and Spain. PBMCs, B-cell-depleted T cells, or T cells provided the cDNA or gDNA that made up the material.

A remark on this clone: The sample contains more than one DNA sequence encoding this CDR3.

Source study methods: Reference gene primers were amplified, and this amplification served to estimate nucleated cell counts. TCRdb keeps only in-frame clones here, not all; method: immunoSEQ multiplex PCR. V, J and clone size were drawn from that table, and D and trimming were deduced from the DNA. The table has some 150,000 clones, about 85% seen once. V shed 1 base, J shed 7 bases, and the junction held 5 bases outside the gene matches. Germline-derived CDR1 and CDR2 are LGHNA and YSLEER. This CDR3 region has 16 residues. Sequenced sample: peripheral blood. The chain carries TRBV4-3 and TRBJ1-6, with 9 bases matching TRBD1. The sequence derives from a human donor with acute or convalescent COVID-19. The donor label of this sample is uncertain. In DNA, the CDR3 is TGCGCCAGCAGCCAAGCTCCCGACAGGGGGAATTCACCCCTCCACTTT. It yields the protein CASSQAPDRGNSPLHF.